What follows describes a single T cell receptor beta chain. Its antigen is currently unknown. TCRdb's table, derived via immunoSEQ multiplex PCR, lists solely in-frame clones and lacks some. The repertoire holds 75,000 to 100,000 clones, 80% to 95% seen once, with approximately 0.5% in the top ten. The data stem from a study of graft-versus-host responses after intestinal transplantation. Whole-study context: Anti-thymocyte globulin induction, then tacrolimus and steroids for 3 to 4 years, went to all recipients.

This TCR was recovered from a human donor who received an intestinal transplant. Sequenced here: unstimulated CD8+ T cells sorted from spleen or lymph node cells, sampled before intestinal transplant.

The CDR3 coding sequence is TGTGCCCTGGGGCGGGAGGATACCTACGAGCAGTACTTC. Protein sequence: CALGREDTYEQYF. The gene calls are TRBV7-2 and TRBJ2-7, with 8 nucleotides matching TRBD2. This CDR3 comprises 13 residues. The V segment lost 11 bases and the J segment 2 bases; nucleotides outside the gene matches: 8. CDR1 is SGHTA and CDR2 is FQGNSA in the germline V gene. Complete variable domain (other parts from reference TRBV7-2 and TRBJ2-7): GAGVSQSPSNKVTEKGKDVELRCDPISGHTALYWYRQSLGQGLEFLIYFQGNSAPDKSGLPSDRFSAERTGGSVSTLTIQRTQQEDSAVYLCALGREDTYEQYFGPGTRLTVT.